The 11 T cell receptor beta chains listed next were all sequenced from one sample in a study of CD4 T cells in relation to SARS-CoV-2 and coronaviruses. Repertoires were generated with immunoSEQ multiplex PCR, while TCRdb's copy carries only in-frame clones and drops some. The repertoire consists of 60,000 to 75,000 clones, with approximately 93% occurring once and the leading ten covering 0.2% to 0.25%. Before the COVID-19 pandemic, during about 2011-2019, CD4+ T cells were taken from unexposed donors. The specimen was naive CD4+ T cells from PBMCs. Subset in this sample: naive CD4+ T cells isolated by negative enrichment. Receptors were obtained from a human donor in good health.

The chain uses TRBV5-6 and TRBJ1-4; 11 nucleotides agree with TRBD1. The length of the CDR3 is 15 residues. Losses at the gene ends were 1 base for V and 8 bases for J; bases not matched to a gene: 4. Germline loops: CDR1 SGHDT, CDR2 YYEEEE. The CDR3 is CASSLWTGGEEKLFF. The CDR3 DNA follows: TGTGCCAGCAGCTTGTGGACAGGGGGCGAGGAAAAACTGTTTTTT.

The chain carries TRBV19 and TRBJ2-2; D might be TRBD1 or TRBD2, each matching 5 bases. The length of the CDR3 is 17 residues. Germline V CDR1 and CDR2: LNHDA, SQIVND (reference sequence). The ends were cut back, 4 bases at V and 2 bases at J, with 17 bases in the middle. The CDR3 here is CASSKSPGTANTGELFF. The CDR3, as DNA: TGTGCCAGTAGTAAATCCCCCGGGACGGCTAACACCGGGGAGCTGTTTTTT.

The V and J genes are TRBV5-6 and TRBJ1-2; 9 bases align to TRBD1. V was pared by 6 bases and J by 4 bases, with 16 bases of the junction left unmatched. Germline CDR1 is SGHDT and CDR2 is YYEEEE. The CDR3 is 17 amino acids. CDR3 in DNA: TGTGCCAGCAAATCCTCGGGACAGGGCATTTACAGCTATGGCTACACCTTC. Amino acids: CASKSSGQGIYSYGYTF.

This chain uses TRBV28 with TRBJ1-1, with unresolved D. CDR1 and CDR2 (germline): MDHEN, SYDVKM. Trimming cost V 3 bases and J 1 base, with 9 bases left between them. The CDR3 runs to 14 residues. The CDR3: CASSFQPGNTEAFF. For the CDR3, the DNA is TGTGCCAGCAGTTTTCAGCCCGGGAACACTGAAGCTTTCTTT.

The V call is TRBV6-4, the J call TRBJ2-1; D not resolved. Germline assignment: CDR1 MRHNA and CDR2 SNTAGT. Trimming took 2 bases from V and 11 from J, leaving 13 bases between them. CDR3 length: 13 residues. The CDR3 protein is CASSDTQQTKQFF. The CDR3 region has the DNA TGTGCCAGCAGTGACACACAACAAACCAAGCAGTTCTTC.

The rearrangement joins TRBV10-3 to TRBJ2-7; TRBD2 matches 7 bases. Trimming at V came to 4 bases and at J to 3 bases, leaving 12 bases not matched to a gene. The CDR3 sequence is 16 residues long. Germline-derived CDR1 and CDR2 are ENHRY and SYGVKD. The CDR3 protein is CAISVSGGLDRYEQYF. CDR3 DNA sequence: TGTGCCATCAGTGTGTCGGGAGGACTAGATCGCTACGAGCAGTACTTC.

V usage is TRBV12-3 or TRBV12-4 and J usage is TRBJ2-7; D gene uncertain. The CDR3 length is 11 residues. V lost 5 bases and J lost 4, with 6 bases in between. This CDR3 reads CASSLQYEQYF. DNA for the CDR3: TGTGCCAGCAGTCTTCAGTACGAGCAGTACTTC.

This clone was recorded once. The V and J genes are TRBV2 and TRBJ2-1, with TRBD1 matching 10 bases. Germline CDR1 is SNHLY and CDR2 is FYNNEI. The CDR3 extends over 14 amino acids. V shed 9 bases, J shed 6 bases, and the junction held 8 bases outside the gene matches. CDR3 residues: CARGRTGGLNEQFF. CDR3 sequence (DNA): TGTGCCAGAGGACGGACAGGGGGGCTCAATGAGCAGTTCTTC.

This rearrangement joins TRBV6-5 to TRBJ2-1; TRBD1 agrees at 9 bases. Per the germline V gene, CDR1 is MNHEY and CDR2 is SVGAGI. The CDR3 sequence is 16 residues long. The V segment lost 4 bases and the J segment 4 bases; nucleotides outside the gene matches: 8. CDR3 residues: CASSLDRGTGYNEQFF. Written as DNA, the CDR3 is TGTGCCAGCAGTTTAGACCGCGGGACAGGGTACAATGAGCAGTTCTTC.

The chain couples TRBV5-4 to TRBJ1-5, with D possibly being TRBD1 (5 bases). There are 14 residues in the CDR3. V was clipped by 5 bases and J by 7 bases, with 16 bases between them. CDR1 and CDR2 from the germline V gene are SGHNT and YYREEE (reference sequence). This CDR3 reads CASSLGGGFQPQHF. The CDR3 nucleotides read TGTGCCAGCAGTCTTGGGGGGGGGTTCCAGCCCCAGCATTTT.

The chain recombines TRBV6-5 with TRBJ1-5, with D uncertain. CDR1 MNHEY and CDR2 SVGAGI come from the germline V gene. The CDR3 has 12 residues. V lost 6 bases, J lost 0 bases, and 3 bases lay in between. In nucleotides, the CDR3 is TGTGCCAGCAGGGGTAGCAATCAGCCCCAGCATTTT. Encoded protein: CASRGSNQPQHF.